The present TCR beta chain was sequenced within a study of blood T cell repertoires in COVID-19. Overall study context: From T cells, B-cell-depleted T cells, or PBMCs came the material, which was cDNA or gDNA.

Trimming took off 0 bases at V and 4 bases at J, with 12 bases between the two ends. Germline-derived CDR1 and CDR2 are MGHRA and YSYEKL. The CDR3 extends over 16 amino acids. Libraries were prepared by immunoSEQ multiplex PCR; TCRdb keeps only in-frame clonotypes and omits some of them. The sample carries about 420,000 clones, about 87% recorded once. Sequencing was done on a sample of peripheral blood. V and J are TRBV4-1 and TRBJ2-2; no clear D gene. This sequence was found in a man aged 18-30 years with COVID-19, enrolled during active disease. The CDR3 coding sequence is TGCGCCAGCAGCCAAGATCGGTTCGGCGGCACCGGGGAGCTGTTTTTT. It codes for CASSQDRFGGTGELFF.